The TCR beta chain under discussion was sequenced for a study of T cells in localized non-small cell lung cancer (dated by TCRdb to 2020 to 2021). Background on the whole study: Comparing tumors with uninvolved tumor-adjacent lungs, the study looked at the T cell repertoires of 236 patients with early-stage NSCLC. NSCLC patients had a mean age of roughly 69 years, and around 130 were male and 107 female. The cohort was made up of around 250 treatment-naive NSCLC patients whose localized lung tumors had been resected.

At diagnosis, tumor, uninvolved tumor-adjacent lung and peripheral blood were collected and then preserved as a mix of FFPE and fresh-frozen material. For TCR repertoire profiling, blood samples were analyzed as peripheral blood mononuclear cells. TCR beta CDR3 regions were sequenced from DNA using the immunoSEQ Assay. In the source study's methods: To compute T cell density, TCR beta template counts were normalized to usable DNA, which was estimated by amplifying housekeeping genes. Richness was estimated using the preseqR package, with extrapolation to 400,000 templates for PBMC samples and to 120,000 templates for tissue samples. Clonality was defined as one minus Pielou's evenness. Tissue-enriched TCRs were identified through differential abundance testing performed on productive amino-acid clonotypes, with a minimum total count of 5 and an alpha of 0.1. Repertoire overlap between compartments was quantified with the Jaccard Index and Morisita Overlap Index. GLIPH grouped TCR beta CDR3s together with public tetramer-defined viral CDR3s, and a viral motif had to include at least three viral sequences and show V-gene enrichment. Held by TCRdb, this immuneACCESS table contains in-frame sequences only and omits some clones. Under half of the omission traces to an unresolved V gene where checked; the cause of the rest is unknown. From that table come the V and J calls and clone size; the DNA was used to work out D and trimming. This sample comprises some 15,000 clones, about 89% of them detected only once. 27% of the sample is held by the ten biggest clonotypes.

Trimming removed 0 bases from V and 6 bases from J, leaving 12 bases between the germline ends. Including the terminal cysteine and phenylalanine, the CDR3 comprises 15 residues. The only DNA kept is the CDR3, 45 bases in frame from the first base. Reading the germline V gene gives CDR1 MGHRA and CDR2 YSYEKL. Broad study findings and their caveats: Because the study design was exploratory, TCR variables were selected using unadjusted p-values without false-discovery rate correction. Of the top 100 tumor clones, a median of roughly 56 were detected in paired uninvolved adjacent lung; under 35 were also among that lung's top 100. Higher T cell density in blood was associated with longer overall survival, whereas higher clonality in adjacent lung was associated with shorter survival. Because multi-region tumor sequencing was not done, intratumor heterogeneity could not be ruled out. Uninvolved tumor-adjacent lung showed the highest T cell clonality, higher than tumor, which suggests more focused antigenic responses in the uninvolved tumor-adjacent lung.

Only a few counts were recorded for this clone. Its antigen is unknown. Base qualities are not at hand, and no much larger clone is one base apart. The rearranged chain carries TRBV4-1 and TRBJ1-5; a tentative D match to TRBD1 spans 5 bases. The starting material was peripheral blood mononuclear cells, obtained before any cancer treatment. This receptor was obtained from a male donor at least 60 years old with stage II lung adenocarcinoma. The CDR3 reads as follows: CASSQEAGGRQPQHF. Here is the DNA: TGCGCCAGCAGCCAAGAGGCCGGGGGACGTCAGCCCCAGCATTTT.